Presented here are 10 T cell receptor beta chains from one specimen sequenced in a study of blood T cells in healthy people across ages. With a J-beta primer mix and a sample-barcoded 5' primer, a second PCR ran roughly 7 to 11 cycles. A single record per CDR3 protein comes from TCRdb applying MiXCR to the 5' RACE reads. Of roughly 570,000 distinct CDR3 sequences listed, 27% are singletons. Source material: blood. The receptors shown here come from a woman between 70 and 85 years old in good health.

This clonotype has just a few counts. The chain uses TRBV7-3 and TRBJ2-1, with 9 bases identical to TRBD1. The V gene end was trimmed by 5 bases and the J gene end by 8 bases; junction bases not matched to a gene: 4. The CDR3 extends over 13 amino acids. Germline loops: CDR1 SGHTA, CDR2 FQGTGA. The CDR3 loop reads CASSRDREDEQFF. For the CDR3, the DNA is TGTGCCAGCAGCCGGGACAGGGAGGATGAGCAGTTCTTC. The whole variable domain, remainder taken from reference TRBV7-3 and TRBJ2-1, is GAGVSQTPSNKVTEKGKYVELRCDPISGHTALYWYRQSLGQGPEFLIYFQGTGAADDSGLPNDRFFAVRPEGSVSTLKIQRTERGDSAVYLCASSRDREDEQFFGPGTRLTVL.

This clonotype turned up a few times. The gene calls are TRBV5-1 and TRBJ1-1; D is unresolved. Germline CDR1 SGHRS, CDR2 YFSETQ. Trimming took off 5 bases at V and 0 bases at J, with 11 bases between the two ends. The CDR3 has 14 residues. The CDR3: CASRAVRMNTEAFF. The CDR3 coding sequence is TGCGCCAGCAGGGCAGTCCGGATGAACACTGAAGCTTTCTTT.

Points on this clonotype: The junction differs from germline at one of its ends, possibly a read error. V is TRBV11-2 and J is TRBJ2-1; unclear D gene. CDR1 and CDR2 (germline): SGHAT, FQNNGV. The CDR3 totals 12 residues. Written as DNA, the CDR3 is TGTGCCAGCAGCCAAACTCAGGATGAGCAGCTCTTC. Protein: CASSQTQDEQLF.

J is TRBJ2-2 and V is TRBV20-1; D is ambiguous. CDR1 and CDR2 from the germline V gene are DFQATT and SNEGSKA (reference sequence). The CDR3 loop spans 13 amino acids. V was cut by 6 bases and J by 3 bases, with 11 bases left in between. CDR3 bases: TGCAGTGCGGGCGCTAGGGACACCGGGGAGCTGTTTTTT. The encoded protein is CSAGARDTGELFF.

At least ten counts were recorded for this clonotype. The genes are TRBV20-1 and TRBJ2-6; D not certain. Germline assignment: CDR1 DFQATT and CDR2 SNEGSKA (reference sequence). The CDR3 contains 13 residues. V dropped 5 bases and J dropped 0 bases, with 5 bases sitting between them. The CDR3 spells CSALNSGANVLTF. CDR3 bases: TGCAGTGCTCTCAACTCTGGGGCCAACGTCCTGACTTTC.

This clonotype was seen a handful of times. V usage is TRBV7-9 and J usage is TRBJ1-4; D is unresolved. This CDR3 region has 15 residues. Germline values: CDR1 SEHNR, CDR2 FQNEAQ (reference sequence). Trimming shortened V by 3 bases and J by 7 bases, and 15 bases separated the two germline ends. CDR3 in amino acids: CASSLNSGFAEKLFF. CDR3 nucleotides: TGTGCCAGCAGCTTGAACAGTGGTTTTGCTGAAAAACTGTTTTTT.

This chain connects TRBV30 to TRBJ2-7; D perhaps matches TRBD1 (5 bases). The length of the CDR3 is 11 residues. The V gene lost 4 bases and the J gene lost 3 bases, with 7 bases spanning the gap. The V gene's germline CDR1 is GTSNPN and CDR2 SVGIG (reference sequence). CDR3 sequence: CAWTGNYEQYF. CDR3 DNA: TGTGCCTGGACAGGGAACTACGAGCAGTACTTC.

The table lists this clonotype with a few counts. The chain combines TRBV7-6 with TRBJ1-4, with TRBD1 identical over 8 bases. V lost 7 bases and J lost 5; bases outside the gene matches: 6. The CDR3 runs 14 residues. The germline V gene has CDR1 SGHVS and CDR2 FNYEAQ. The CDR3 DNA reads TGTGCCAGCACCCGGACAGGGCTCAATGAAAAACTGTTTTTT. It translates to CASTRTGLNEKLFF.

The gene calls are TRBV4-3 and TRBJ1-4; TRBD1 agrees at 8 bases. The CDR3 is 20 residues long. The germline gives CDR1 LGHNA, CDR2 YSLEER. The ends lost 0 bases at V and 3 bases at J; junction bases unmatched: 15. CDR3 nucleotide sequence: TGCGCCAGCAGCCAAGATCCCTACACCGGGACAGGAGTTTCTAATGAAAAACTGTTTTTT. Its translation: CASSQDPYTGTGVSNEKLFF.

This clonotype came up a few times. CDR3 sequence reads: CASSLNRGYEKLFF. The CDR3 DNA reads as TGTGCCAGCAGCTTGAACAGGGGGTATGAAAAACTGTTTTTT. The rearrangement joins TRBV7-2 to TRBJ1-4, with 8 bases fitting TRBD1. Germline lookup yields CDR1 SGHTA and CDR2 FQGNSA. After removal of 3 bases from V and 6 bases from J, the junction contained 3 bases not matched to a gene. The length of the CDR3 is 14 residues.